The 11 T cell receptor beta chains below were found in one sample sequenced in a study of T cell clonality in common variable immunodeficiency. For these receptors, no antigen is known. Study outcomes and limitations: Reportedly, TCR beta sequences from common variable immunodeficiency showed fewer deletions and N-nucleotide insertions.

Only in-frame clones appear in the TCRdb table, and some are missing; sequencing was by immunoSEQ multiplex PCR. The repertoire shows about 26,000 clones, none seen only once; the top ten take about 24%. The specimen was peripheral blood mononuclear cells. The source of these receptors is a human donor with common variable immunodeficiency.

This clone has at least ten counts. With the read ending 3 residues before the CDR3 end, the germline J gene is used to fill in that end. This sequence joins TRBV6-1 and TRBJ1-1; D remains unclear. The length of the CDR3 is 14 residues. The V and J ends lost 3 bases and 1 base respectively, with 9 bases between them. Germline V lookup: CDR1 MNHNS, CDR2 SASEGT. The sequenced part of the CDR3 DNA is TGTGCCAGCAGTGACCCCCCAGGGAACACTGAA. Protein: CASSDPPGNTE. The full CDR3 protein reads CASSDPPGNTEAFF.

As to this clone: The CDR3 end is not reached by the read, which stops 3 residues before it; the germline J gene fills it in. The rearrangement links TRBV19 to TRBJ2-5; 12 bases align to TRBD2. The CDR3 loop spans 15 amino acids. The trim removed 2 bases at V and 7 bases at J, leaving 5 bases unmatched. Germline CDR1 LNHDA, CDR2 SQIVND (reference sequence). CDR3 bases read: TGTGCCAGTAGTATACTAGCGGGGGGGGAGGCGACC. Its protein product is CASSILAGGEAT. The complete CDR3 sequence is CASSILAGGEATQYF.

This clone was counted at least ten times. The CDR3 is cut off 3 residues early in the read; its end comes from the germline J gene. J is TRBJ2-7 and V is TRBV7-2; possibly TRBD1 for D (5 bases). There are 15 residues in the CDR3. V was clipped by 0 bases and J by 3 bases, with 12 bases between them. Germline-derived CDR1 and CDR2 are SGHTA and FQGNSA. CDR3 DNA, as far as it was read: TGTGCCAGCAGCTTAGCCGACAGCACCTTCTACGAG. This sequence encodes CASSLADSTFYE. The entire CDR3 protein is CASSLADSTFYEQYF.

This clone was detected a few times. Read data end 3 residues before the CDR3 end; the end is taken from the germline J gene. V gene TRBV2 combines with J gene TRBJ2-7; TRBD2 matches 15 bases. The germline CDR1 and CDR2 sequences are SNHLY and FYNNEI. The V and J ends lost 6 bases and 4 bases, in that order; junction bases with no gene match: 1. The length of the CDR3 is 14 residues. The part of the CDR3 DNA that was read is TGTGCCAGCAGGGGGACTAGCGGGAGGTACGAG. It encodes CASRGTSGRYE. The whole CDR3 protein reads CASRGTSGRYEQYF.

Worth noting for this clone: The CDR3 goes on 3 residues after the read ends, and that part is filled in from the germline J gene. V usage is TRBV11-2 and J usage is TRBJ2-1; 10 bases are a match to TRBD1. J lost 7 bases, V lost 5 bases, and 8 bases had no gene match. CDR1 and CDR2 from the germline V gene are SGHAT and FQNNGV. This CDR3 region has 15 residues. CDR3 DNA, as far as it was read: TGTGCCAGCAGCCGTCCGACAGGGGGCGGGAATGAG. It yields the protein CASSRPTGGGNE. The full CDR3 is CASSRPTGGGNEQFF.

This clone was detected ten times or more. The CDR3 end lies 3 residues beyond the end of the read and is filled in from the germline J gene. The gene calls are TRBV20-1 and TRBJ2-5, with 10 positions matching TRBD2. The V and J ends lost 6 bases and 2 bases, in that order; junction bases with no gene match: 12. The CDR3 length is 16 residues. From germline, CDR1 is DFQATT and CDR2 SNEGSKA (reference sequence). CDR3: CSAIRSLAGSQETQYF. The DNA read from the CDR3 is TGCAGTGCCATCAGGTCACTAGCGGGAAGTCAAGAGACC.

This clone was found many times. The read finishes 3 residues shy of the CDR3 end, and the germline J gene is used to complete it. This chain connects TRBV20-1 to TRBJ1-1, with a possible D match to TRBD1 (5 bases). This CDR3 comprises 12 residues. V was shortened by 7 bases and J by 1 base, with 10 bases between the two germline ends. Germline CDR1 reads DFQATT; CDR2 reads SNEGSKA (reference sequence). This CDR3 is CSGGGGNTEAFF. The CDR3 bases that were read are TGCAGTGGGGGGGGAGGGAACACTGAA.

The table lists this clone with many counts. CDR3 protein: CSASLRTGTSGTDTQYF. CDR3 bases read: TGCAGTGCTAGCCTCCGAACCGGGACTAGCGGGACAGATACG. The gene calls are TRBV20-1 and TRBJ2-3, with TRBD2 matching over 12 bases. Coverage ceases 3 residues before the CDR3 finishes, and the germline J gene fills in the end. V shed 3 bases, J shed 3 bases, and the junction held 10 bases outside the gene matches. The germline V gene encodes CDR1 DFQATT and CDR2 SNEGSKA (reference sequence). This CDR3 has 17 amino acids.

For this clone: The read terminates 3 residues before the CDR3 end, so the remaining end is supplied by the germline J gene. This rearrangement joins TRBV5-8 to TRBJ1-5; D may be TRBD1 (5 bases). V lost 3 bases to trimming and J lost 6 bases, with 13 bases between them. The germline V gene encodes CDR1 SGHTS and CDR2 YDEGEE. The CDR3 consists of 14 residues. CDR3 protein: CASSSGGGFQPQHF. Incomplete CDR3 DNA: TGTGCCAGCAGCTCTGGGGGGGGTTTTCAGCCC.

This clone was seen at least ten times. The read ends 3 residues before the CDR3 terminus; that terminus is restored from the germline J gene. The chain uses TRBV29-1 and TRBJ1-4; TRBD1 is a possible D gene (5 bases). The CDR3 is made up of 13 amino acids. V was shortened by 5 bases and J by 7 bases, with 14 bases between the two germline ends. Germline CDR1 and CDR2: SQVTM and ANQGSEA. CDR3 DNA, as far as it was read: TGCAGCGTTTTAGACAGCAGTGTTGAAAAA. Protein sequence: CSVLDSSVEK. The whole CDR3 region reads CSVLDSSVEKLFF.

This clone was seen many times. The read ends 3 residues early relative to the CDR3; the germline J gene fills the gap. V and J are TRBV29-1 and TRBJ2-7; 8 bases map to TRBD1. Germline lookup yields CDR1 SQVTM and CDR2 ANQGSEA. The CDR3 runs to 13 residues. V shed 7 bases, J shed 1 base, and the junction held 6 bases outside the gene matches. This chain's CDR3 is CSAGGWGSYEQYF. Incomplete CDR3 DNA: TGCAGCGCAGGGGGCTGGGGGTCCTACGAG.